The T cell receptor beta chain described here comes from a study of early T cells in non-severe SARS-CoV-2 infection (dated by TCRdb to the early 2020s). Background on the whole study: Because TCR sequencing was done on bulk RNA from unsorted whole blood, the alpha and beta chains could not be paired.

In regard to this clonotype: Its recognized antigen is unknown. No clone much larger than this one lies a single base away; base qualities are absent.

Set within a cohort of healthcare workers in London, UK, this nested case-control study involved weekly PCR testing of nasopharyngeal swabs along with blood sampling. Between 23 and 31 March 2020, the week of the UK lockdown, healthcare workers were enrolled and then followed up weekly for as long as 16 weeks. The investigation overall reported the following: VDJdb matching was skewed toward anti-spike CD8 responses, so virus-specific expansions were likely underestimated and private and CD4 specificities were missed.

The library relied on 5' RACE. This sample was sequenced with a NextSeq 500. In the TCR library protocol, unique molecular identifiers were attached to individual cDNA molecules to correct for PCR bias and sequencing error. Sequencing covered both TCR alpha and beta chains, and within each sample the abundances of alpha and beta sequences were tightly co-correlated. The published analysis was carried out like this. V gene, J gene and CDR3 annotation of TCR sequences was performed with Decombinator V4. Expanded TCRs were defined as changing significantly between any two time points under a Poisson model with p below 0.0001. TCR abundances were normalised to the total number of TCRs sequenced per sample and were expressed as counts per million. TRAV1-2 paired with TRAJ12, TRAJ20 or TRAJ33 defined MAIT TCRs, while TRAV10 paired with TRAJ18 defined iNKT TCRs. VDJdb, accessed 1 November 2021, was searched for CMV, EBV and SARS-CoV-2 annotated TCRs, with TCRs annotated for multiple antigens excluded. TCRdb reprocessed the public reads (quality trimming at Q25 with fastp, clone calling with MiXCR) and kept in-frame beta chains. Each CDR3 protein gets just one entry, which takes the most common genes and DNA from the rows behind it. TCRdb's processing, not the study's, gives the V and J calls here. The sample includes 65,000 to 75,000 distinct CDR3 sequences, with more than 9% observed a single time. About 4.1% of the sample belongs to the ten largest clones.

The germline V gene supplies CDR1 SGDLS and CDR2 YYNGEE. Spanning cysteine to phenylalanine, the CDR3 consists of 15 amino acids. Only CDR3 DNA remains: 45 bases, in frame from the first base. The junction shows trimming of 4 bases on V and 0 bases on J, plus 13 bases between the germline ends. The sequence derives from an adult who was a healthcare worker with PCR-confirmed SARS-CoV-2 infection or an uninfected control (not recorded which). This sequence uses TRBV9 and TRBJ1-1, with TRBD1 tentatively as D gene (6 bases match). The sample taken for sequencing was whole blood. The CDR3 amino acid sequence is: CASSTGRGMNTEAFF. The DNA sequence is TGTGCCAGCAGCACGGGCAGGGGAATGAACACTGAAGCTTTCTTT.